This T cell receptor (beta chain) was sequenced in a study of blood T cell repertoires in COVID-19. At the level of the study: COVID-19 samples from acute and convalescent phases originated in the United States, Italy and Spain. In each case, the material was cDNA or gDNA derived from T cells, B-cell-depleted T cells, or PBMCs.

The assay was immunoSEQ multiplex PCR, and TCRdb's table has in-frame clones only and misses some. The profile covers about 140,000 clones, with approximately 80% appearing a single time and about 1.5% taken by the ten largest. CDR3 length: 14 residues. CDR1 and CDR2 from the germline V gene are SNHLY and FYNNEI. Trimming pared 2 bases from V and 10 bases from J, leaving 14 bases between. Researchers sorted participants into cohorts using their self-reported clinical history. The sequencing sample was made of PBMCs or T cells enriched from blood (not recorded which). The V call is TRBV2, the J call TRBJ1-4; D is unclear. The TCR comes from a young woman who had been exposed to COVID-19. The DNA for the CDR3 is TGTGCCAGCAGTGAACTGGAGGGCGCCGGAAAACTGTTTTTT. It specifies CASSELEGAGKLFF. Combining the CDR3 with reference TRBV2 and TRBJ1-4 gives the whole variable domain EPEVTQTPSHQVTQMGQEVILRCVPISNHLYFYWYRQILGQKVEFLVSFYNNEISEKSEIFDDQFSVERPDGSNFTLKIRSTKLEDSAMYFCASSELEGAGKLFFGSGTQLSVL.